These 13 T cell receptor beta chains came from one sample sequenced in a study of OX40 agonist ivuxolimab in advanced cancers. Assay used: immunoSEQ multiplex PCR; TCRdb lists only in-frame clones, some missing. The sample has tens of thousands of clones, 90% to 95% seen once. Material: CD4+ or CD8+ T cells sorted from blood, obtained in a trial of the OX40 agonist ivuxolimab. The receptors here all came from an adult with an advanced solid tumor such as melanoma, head and neck, liver or kidney cancer.

J is TRBJ2-5 and V is TRBV28; TRBD1 matches at 8 bases. J gave up 4 bases and V 6 bases, and 4 bases lay outside the gene matches. The CDR3 is 13 residues long. CDR1 MDHEN and CDR2 SYDVKM come from the germline V gene. The CDR3 nucleotides read TGTGCCAGCAGACAGGGGGGCGGAGAGACCCAGTACTTC. Translating it yields CASRQGGGETQYF.

The chain couples TRBV7-8 to TRBJ1-1; TRBD1 agrees at 7 bases. V dropped 5 bases and J dropped 8; count of bases not matched to a gene: 2. This CDR3 contains 11 residues. Germline CDR1 is SGHVS and CDR2 is FQNEAQ. The CDR3 nucleotides are TGTGCCAGCAGCGAGACAGGGGAAGCTTTCTTT. This codes for CASSETGEAFF.

The chain uses TRBV9 and TRBJ1-2, with TRBD1 identical over 7 bases. With V trimmed by 4 bases and J by 8 bases, 11 bases remained unmatched. The CDR3 loop spans 14 amino acids. Germline CDR1 is SGDLS and CDR2 is YYNGEE. The CDR3 loop is CASSPLGGLEGYTF. The CDR3 region has the DNA TGTGCCAGCAGCCCACTAGGGGGCCTGGAAGGCTACACCTTC. The full variable domain, with the rest looked up from reference TRBV9 and TRBJ1-2, is DSGVTQTPKHLITATGQRVTLRCSPRSGDLSVYWYQQSLDQGLQFLIQYYNGEERAKGNILERFSAQQFPDLHSELNLSSLELGDSALYFCASSPLGGLEGYTFGSGTRLTVV.

The rearrangement uses TRBV13 and TRBJ2-3, with 14 positions matching TRBD2. This CDR3 spans 14 amino acids. J was trimmed by 5 bases and V by 9 bases; bases with no gene match: 4. CDR1 is PRHDT and CDR2 is FYEKMQ in the germline V gene (reference sequence). The CDR3 protein is CARGLAGAGDTQYF. The CDR3 nucleotides read TGTGCCAGGGGACTAGCGGGAGCAGGAGATACGCAGTATTTT.

A note on this clone: Other DNA sequences of this sample code for an identical CDR3. This chain links TRBV9 with TRBJ2-1, with unresolved D. Trimming shortened V by 4 bases and J by 1 base, and 3 bases separated the two germline ends. The CDR3 contains 12 residues. Germline V CDR1 and CDR2: SGDLS, YYNGEE. The CDR3 sequence is CASSTSYNEQFF. The DNA for the CDR3 is TGTGCCAGCAGCACATCCTACAATGAGCAGTTCTTC.

This clone was picked up one time. The rearrangement joins TRBV5-4 to TRBJ2-7; 8 bases match TRBD1. The CDR3 runs to 14 residues. The V and J ends lost 2 bases and 4 bases, in that order; junction bases with no gene match: 5. The V gene's germline CDR1 is SGHNT and CDR2 YYREEE (reference sequence). CDR3 DNA: TGTGCCAGCAGCTTCGGACAGGGACAATACGAGCAGTACTTC. Its translation: CASSFGQGQYEQYF.

V is TRBV28 and J is TRBJ1-3, with D hard to call. This CDR3 has 13 residues. V was pared by 6 bases and J by 4 bases, with 10 bases between. Germline lookup yields CDR1 MDHEN and CDR2 SYDVKM. CDR3 coding DNA: TGTGCCAGCAGCCGCGGGTCCGGAAACACCATATATTTT. It specifies CASSRGSGNTIYF.

This clone showed up just once. The chain has TRBV5-1 and TRBJ1-1; possible D gene TRBD1, 6 bases. This CDR3 spans 12 amino acids. From germline, CDR1 is SGHRS and CDR2 YFSETQ. V shed 7 bases and J shed 1 base, with 8 bases lying between them. DNA for the CDR3: TGCGCCAGCTTGACAGGGAACACTGAAGCTTTCTTT. Amino acids: CASLTGNTEAFF.

The J gene is TRBJ2-7, the V gene TRBV5-1; 7 bases align to TRBD1. Germline loops: CDR1 SGHRS, CDR2 YFSETQ. J gave up 3 bases and V 3 bases, and 12 bases lay outside the gene matches. The CDR3 totals 16 residues. The CDR3 protein is CASSSLGPGQLYEQYF. CDR3 DNA: TGCGCCAGCAGCTCCCTGGGACCGGGACAGCTCTACGAGCAGTACTTC.

In this sample, this clone turned up once. This sequence joins TRBV25-1 and TRBJ2-6; possible D gene TRBD1, 5 bases. V gave up 5 bases and J gave up 0 bases, with 14 bases separating them. This CDR3 has 17 amino acids. The germline CDR1 and CDR2 sequences are MGHDK and SYGVNS. CDR3 DNA sequence: TGTGCCAGCAGTAAACAGACAGTTCTCTCTGGGGCCAACGTCCTGACTTTC. The encoded protein is CASSKQTVLSGANVLTF. Drawing the rest from reference TRBV25-1 and TRBJ2-6, the complete variable domain is EADIYQTPRYLVIGTGKKITLECSQTMGHDKMYWYQQDPGMELHLIHYSYGVNSTEKGDLSSESTVSRIRTEHFPLTLESARPSHTSQYLCASSKQTVLSGANVLTFGAGSRLTVL.

This chain connects TRBV19 to TRBJ1-5; 7 nucleotides line up with TRBD1. CDR3 length: 15 residues. Germline V gene lookup returns CDR1 LNHDA and CDR2 SQIVND (reference sequence). After removal of 6 bases from V and 0 bases from J, the junction contained 5 bases not matched to a gene. CDR3 sequence (DNA): TGTGCCAGTAGCACCGGGACAGCTAGCAATCAGCCCCAGCATTTT. Translated, it gives CASSTGTASNQPQHF.

Details on this clone: The conserved phenylalanine or tryptophan is not found at the CDR3 terminus, so this likely reflects a read error. It is unclear where the CDR3 begins or ends on the DNA, so no DNA is shown, and the CDR3 is as TCRdb lists it. The chain has TRBV12-2 and TRBJ1-2; no DNA check was done on the table's D call, TRBD1. TRBV12-2 represents a pseudogene. The CDR3 totals 11 residues, both ends included. The CDR3 sequence is CASRLAETDPH.

The chain is built from TRBV6-5 and TRBJ1-1, with 7 bases identical to TRBD1. This CDR3 has 15 amino acids. CDR1 and CDR2 from the germline V gene are MNHEY and SVGAGI. The V gene end was trimmed by 2 bases and the J gene end by 0 bases; junction bases not matched to a gene: 3. The DNA for the CDR3 is TGTGCCAGCAGTTACATGGGACAGTTGAACACTGAAGCTTTCTTT. Its protein is CASSYMGQLNTEAFF.